A single sample gave rise to the 3 T cell receptor beta chains below, sequenced in a study of beta chain features in type 1 diabetes. What was sequenced were expressed TCRB transcripts, since all of the isolated RNA had been reverse transcribed. Sequencing was performed with immunoSEQ multiplex PCR; in TCRdb, only in-frame clones are kept and a portion is missing. The sample carries 130,000 or so clones, roughly 10% recorded once. Sequenced sample: central memory CD4+ T cells from blood. All receptors come from a woman in her thirties or forties in good health.

This clone was counted only a few times. This sequence joins TRBV18 and TRBJ1-2; tentative D call: TRBD1 (6 bases). Germline V gene lookup returns CDR1 KGHSH and CDR2 LQKENI. The CDR3 runs to 14 residues. V was clipped by 0 bases and J by 5 bases, with 10 bases between them. The CDR3 coding sequence is TGTGCCAGCTCACCACCAGACAGGTTGTATGGCTACACCTTC. This codes for CASSPPDRLYGYTF.

This chain joins TRBV27 and TRBJ1-1, with 7 bases that match TRBD1. V lost 3 bases, J lost 6 bases, and 7 bases stayed unmatched. CDR3 length equals 14 residues. Per the germline V gene, CDR1 is MNHEY and CDR2 is SMNVEV (reference sequence). CDR3 DNA: TGTGCCAGCAGTTTGGGGACAGTTTCTGCTGAAGCTTTCTTT. It yields the protein CASSLGTVSAEAFF.

The J gene is TRBJ2-5, the V gene TRBV6-5; perhaps TRBD1 as D (6 bases). Matching the DNA end better, TRBJ2-7 makes the J call doubtful. This CDR3 spans 14 amino acids. From germline, CDR1 is MNHEY and CDR2 SVGAGI. CDR3 DNA sequence: TGTGCCAGCATTCAGTCAGGGGATACCTACGAGCAGTACTTC. This codes for CASIQSGDTYEQYF.